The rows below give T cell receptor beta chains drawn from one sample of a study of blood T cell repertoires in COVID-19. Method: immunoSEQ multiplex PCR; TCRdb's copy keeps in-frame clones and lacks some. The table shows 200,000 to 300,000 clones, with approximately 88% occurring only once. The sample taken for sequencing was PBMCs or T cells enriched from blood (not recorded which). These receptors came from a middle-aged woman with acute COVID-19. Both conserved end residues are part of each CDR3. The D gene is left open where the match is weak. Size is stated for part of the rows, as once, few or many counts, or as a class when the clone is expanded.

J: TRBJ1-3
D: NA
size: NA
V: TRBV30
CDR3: CAWSVHTGNTIYF
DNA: TGTGCCTGGAGTGTGCACACTGGAAACACCATATATTTT

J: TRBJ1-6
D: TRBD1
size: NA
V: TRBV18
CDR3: CASSPTGDPLRSPLHF
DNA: TGTGCCAGCTCACCAACAGGGGATCCCCTGCGCTCACCCCTCCACTTT

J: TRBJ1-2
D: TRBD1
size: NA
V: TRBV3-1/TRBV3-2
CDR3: CASSQEGEGAGGYTF
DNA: TGTGCCAGCAGCCAAGAGGGTGAGGGGGCAGGTGGCTACACCTTC

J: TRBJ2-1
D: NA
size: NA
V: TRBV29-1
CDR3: CSVVYGGSEQFF
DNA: TGCAGCGTTGTGTATGGAGGCTCGGAGCAGTTCTTC

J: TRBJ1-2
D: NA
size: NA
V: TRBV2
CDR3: CASSSTGNYGYTF
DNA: TGTGCCAGCAGTTCGACAGGAAACTATGGCTACACCTTC

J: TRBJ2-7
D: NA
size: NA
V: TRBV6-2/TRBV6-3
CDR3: CASSYSFPAGYEQYF
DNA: TGTGCCAGCAGTTACTCGTTTCCAGCGGGCTACGAGCAGTACTTC

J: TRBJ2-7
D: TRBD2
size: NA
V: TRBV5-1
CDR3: CASGPSGSGVWEQYF
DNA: TGCGCCAGCGGGCCTAGCGGGAGCGGCGTTTGGGAGCAGTACTTC

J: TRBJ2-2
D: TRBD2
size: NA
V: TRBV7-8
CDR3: CASSAGPLAGGTGELFF
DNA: TGTGCCAGCAGCGCGGGCCCCCTAGCGGGAGGAACCGGGGAGCTGTTTTTT

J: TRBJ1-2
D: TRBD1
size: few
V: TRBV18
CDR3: CASSPQGDTGGYTF
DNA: TGTGCCAGCTCACCCCAGGGGGACACGGGTGGCTACACCTTC

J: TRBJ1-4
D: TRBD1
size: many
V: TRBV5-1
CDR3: CASRDRADEKLFF
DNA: TGCGCCAGCAGAGACAGGGCGGATGAAAAACTGTTTTTT

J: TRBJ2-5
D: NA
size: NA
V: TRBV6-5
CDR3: CASSYVTGVETQYF
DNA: TGTGCCAGCAGTTACGTGACGGGAGTAGAGACCCAGTACTTC

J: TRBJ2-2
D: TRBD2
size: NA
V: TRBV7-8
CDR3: CASSLGGLAGDTGELFF
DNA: TGTGCCAGCAGCTTAGGGGGACTAGCGGGAGATACCGGGGAGCTGTTTTTT

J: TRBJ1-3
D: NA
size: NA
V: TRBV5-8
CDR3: CASSPRVRLGHSGNTIYF
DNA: TGTGCCAGCAGCCCACGGGTCCGCCTCGGCCACTCTGGAAACACCATATATTTT

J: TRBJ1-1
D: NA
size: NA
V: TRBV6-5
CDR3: CASGLGTEAFF
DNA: TGTGCCAGCGGTCTCGGCACTGAAGCTTTCTTT

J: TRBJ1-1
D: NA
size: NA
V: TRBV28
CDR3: CAIIQGRLNTEAFF
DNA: TGTGCCATCATACAGGGTCGCCTGAACACTGAAGCTTTCTTT

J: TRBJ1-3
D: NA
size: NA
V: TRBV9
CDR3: CASSDNLVVGDTIYF
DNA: TGTGCCAGCAGTGATAACTTAGTCGTAGGGGACACCATATATTTT

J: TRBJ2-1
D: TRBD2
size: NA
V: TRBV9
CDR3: CASSELAGFRNEQFF
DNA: TGTGCCAGCAGCGAACTAGCGGGGTTTAGGAATGAGCAGTTCTTC